The clone carrying this TCR beta chain has a handful of counts. Antigen: not known. The primer mix had 60 Vbeta and 13 Jbeta primers. Assay: immunoSEQ multiplex PCR; the TCRdb copy retains only in-frame clones and omits some. Altogether 90,000 to 150,000 clones are present, about 8.6% being singletons, with the ten largest covering around 5.8%. These data are taken from a study of cytomegalovirus exposure and HLA in healthy donors. About the research overall: An early release of data contained tens of millions of unique TCRs, which came from HLA-typed donors. General observations from the study: In a later analysis, at a false discovery rate of 0.05, roughly 17,000 TCR beta sequences matched HLA alleles. In a later analysis, TCR beta V- and J-gene trimming showed a link to a missense DCLRE1C variant.

The material sequenced was PBMCs. The receptor comes from a woman in her thirties or forties in good health and CMV-seropositive.

CDR3 nucleotide sequence: TGTGCCAGCAGCCCCGGGACAGGGGATCTCTACGAGCAGTACTTC. Amino acids: CASSPGTGDLYEQYF. The J gene is TRBJ2-7, the V gene TRBV11-3; 10 nucleotides match TRBD1. V was pared by 5 bases and J by 3 bases, with 7 bases of the junction left unmatched. CDR1 is SGHNT, CDR2 YENEEA, per germline. The CDR3 totals 15 residues.